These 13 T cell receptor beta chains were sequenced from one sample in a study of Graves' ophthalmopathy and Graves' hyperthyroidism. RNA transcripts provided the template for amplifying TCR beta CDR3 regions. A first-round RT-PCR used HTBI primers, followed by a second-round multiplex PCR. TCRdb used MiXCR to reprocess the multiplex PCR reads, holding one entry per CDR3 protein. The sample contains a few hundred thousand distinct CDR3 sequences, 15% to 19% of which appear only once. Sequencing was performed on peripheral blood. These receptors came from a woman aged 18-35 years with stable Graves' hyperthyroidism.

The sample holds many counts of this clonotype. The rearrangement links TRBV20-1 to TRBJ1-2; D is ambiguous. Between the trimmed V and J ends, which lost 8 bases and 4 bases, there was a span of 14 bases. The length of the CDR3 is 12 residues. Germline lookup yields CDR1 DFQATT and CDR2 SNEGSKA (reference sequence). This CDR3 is CSWMDGPYGYTF. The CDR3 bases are TGCAGTTGGATGGACGGCCCCTATGGCTACACCTTC.

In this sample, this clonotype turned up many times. In nucleotides, the CDR3 is TGTGCCACCAGTGTTGCACAAAGGTCAGGGCCCAATCAGCCCCAGCATTTT. Amino acid sequence: CATSVAQRSGPNQPQHF. This chain uses TRBV24-1 with TRBJ1-5, with D maybe TRBD1 (5 bases). The V end was cut by 5 bases, the J end by 3 bases, with 19 bases between. CDR3 length: 17 amino acids. In germline, CDR1 is KGHDR, CDR2 SFDVKD.

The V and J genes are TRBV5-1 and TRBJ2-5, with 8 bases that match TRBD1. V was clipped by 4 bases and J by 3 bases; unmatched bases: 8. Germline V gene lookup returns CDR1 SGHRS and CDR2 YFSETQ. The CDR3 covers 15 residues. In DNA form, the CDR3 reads TGCGCCAGCAGCCGACAGGGGCCGTTAGAAGAGACCCAGTACTTC. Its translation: CASSRQGPLEETQYF.

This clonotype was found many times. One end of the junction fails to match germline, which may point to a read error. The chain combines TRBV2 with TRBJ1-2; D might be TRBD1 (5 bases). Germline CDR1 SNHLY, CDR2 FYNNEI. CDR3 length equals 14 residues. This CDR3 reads CASSEATEQDGYTF. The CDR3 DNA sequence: TGTGCCAGCAGCGAAGCGACAGAACAAGATGGCTACACCTTC. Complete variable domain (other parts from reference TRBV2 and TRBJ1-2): EPEVTQTPSHQVTQMGQEVILRCVPISNHLYFYWYRQILGQKVEFLVSFYNNEISEKSEIFDDQFSVERPDGSNFTLKIRSTKLEDSAMYFCASSEATEQDGYTFGSGTRLTVV.

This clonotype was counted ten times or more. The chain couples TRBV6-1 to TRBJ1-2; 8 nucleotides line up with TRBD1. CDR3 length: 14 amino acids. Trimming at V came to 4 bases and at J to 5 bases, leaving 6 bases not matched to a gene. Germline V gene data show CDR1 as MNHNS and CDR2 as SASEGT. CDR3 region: CASSVRTGSYGYTF. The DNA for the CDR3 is TGTGCCAGCAGTGTAAGGACAGGGTCGTATGGCTACACCTTC.

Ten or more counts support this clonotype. CDR3 residues: CASSQEPSESSYEQYF. CDR3 in DNA: TGCGCCAGCAGCCAAGAGCCTTCCGAAAGCTCCTACGAGCAGTACTTC. This rearrangement joins TRBV4-1 to TRBJ2-7; D remains ambiguous. V was shortened by 0 bases and J by 0 bases, with 12 bases between the two germline ends. The CDR3 runs to 16 residues. Germline-derived CDR1 and CDR2 are MGHRA and YSYEKL.

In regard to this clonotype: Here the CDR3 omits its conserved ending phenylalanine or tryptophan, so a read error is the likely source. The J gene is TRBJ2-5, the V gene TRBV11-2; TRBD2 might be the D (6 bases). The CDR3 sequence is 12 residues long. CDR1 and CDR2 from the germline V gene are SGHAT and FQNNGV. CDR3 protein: CASSSEGESQYY. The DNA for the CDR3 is TGTGCCAGCAGCTCGGAGGGAGAGTCCCAGTACTAC.

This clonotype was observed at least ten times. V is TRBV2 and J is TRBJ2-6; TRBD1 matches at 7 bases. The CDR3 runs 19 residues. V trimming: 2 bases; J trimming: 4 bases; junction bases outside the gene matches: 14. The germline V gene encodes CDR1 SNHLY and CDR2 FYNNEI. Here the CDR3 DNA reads TGTGCCAGCAGTGAAAGGGGCAGGGGGACCTCTTTGGGGGCCAACGTCCTGACTTTC. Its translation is CASSERGRGTSLGANVLTF.

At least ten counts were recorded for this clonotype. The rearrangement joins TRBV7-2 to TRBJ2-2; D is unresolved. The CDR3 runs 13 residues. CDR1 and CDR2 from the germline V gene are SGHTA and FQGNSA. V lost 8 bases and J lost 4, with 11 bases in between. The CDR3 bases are TGTGCCAGCGGGCTGTTGGGCACCGGGGAGCTGTTTTTT. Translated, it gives CASGLLGTGELFF.

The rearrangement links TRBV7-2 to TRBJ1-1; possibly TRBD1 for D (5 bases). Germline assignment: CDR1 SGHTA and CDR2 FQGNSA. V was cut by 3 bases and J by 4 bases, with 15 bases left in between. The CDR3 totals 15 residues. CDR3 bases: TGTGCCAGCAGCTTCTCTATGCTGAGGGGCACTGAAGCTTTCTTT. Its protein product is CASSFSMLRGTEAFF.

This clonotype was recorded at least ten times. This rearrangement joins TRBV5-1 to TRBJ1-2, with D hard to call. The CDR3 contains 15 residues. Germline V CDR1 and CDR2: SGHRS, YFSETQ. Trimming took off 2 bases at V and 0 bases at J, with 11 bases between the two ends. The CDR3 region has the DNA TGCGCCAGCAGCTTAAGGGCAGACGCTAACTATGGCTACACCTTC. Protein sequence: CASSLRADANYGYTF.

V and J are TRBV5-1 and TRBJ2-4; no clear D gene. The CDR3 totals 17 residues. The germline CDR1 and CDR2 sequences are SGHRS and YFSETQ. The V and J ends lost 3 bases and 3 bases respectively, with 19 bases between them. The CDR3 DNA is TGCGCCAGCAGCTCCCAAGAGGTCGCAAGGGTCAAAAACATTCAGTACTTC. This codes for CASSSQEVARVKNIQYF.

The CDR3 DNA reads as TGTGCCAGCAGTTTGGATTTCGGGACAGCCCTTGGAGGGGGCAATCAGCCCCAGCATTTT. This translates into CASSLDFGTALGGGNQPQHF. The chain links TRBV12-3 or TRBV12-4 to TRBJ1-5, with 7 bases matching TRBD1. Trimming took 3 bases from V and 2 from J; bases not matched to a gene: 19. This CDR3 spans 20 amino acids.